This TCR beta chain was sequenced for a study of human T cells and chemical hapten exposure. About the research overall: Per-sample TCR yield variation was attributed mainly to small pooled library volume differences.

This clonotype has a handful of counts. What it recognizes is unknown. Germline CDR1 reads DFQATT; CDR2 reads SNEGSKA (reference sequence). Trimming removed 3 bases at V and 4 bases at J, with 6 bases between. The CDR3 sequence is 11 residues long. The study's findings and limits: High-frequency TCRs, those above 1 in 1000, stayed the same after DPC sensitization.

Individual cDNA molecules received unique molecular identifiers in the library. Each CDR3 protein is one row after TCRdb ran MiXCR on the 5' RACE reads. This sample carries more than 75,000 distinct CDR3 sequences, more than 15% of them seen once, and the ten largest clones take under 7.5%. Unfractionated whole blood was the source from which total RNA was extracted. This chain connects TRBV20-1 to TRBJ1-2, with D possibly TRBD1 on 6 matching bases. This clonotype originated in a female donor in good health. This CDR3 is CSARTGYGYTF. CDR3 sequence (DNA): TGCAGTGCTAGGACAGGCTATGGCTACACCTTC.